This paragraph reports one T cell receptor beta chain. Germline CDR1 is KGHSH and CDR2 is LQKENI. V lost 5 bases and J 2 bases, leaving 7 bases between the germline ends. This CDR3 has 13 amino acids. This sample is drawn from a study of blood T cell repertoires in COVID-19. Overall study context: Samples taken during acute and convalescent COVID-19 were collected in the United States, Italy and Spain. Nucleic acid was either cDNA or gDNA, and it came from T cells, B-cell-depleted T cells, or PBMCs.

Original analysis: By means of reference gene primer amplification, nucleated cell counts were estimated. TCRdb's table, derived via immunoSEQ multiplex PCR, lists solely in-frame clones and lacks some. The V and J calls and clone size are taken from that table; D and trimming were inferred from the DNA. The sample lists 150,000 to 200,000 clones, over 85% occurring once. The specimen sequenced was peripheral blood. The source of this sequence is a man aged 55 to 69 with active or convalescent COVID-19. The chain employs TRBV18 and TRBJ1-3; no firm D call. CDR3 sequence reads: CASSINPGNTIYF. DNA of the CDR3: TGTGCCAGCTCAATAAATCCTGGAAACACCATATATTTT.